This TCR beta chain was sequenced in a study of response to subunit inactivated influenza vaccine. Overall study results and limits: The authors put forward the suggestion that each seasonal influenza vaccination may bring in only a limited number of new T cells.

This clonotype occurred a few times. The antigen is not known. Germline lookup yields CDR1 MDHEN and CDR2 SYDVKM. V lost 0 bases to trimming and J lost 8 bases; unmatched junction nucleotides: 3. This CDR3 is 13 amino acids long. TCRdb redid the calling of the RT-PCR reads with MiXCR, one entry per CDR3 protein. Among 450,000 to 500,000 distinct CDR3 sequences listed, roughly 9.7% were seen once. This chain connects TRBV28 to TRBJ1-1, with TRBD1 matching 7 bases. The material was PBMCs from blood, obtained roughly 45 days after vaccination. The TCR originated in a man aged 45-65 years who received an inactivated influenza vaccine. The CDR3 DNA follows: TGTGCCAGCAGTTTATGGGCGACAGGGGAAGCTTTCTTT. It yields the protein CASSLWATGEAFF. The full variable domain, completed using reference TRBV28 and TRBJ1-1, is DVKVTQSSRYLVKRTGEKVFLECVQDMDHENMFWYRQDPGLGLRLIYFSYDVKMKEKGDIPEGYSVSREKKERFSLILESASTNQTSMYLCASSLWATGEAFFGQGTRLTVV.